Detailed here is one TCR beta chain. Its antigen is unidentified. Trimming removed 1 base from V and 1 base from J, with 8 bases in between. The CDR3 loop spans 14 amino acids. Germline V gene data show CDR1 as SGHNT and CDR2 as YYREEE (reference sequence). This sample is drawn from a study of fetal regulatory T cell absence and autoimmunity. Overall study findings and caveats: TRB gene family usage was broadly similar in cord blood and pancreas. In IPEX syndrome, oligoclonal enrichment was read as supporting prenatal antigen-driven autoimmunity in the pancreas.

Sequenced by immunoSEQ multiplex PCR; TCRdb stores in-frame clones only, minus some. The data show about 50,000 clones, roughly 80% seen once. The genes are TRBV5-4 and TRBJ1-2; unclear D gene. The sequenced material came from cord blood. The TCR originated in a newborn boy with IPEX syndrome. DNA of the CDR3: TGTGCCAGCAGCTTGATAAGGGATAACTATGGCTACACCTTC. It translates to CASSLIRDNYGYTF.